The next 28 T cell receptor beta chains were all read from a single sample in a study of siplizumab effects on memory and regulatory T cells. Clones were sequenced by immunoSEQ multiplex PCR, and TCRdb holds only the in-frame ones, with some missing. The sample includes about 110,000 clones, 90% to 95% of them seen just once. The sequenced sample was Tregs sorted from blood. The receptors were sampled from a human donor in good health.

The chain carries TRBV7-9 and TRBJ1-1; weak D call: TRBD1 (5 bases). The CDR3 sequence is 13 residues long. Germline CDR1 reads SEHNR; CDR2 reads FQNEAQ (reference sequence). Trimming took 2 bases from V and 3 from J, leaving 7 bases between them. CDR3 nucleotide sequence: TGTGCCAGCAGCTTACAGGGTGACACTGAAGCTTTCTTT. It encodes CASSLQGDTEAFF.

This chain connects TRBV2 to TRBJ2-6, with TRBD1 matching 8 bases. CDR1 is SNHLY, CDR2 FYNNEI, per germline. This CDR3 contains 15 residues. J gave up 4 bases and V 8 bases, and 7 bases lay outside the gene matches. Here the CDR3 DNA reads TGTGCCAGCGGACAGGGAGTTGCCGGGGCCAACGTCCTGACTTTC. Protein product: CASGQGVAGANVLTF.

V is TRBV6-5 and J is TRBJ1-6; tentatively, D is TRBD1 (6 bases). Germline V gene data show CDR1 as MNHEY and CDR2 as SVGAGI. The CDR3 has 13 residues. V lost 8 bases to trimming and J lost 5 bases, with 10 bases between them. CDR3 sequence: CASRGQNNSPLHF. The CDR3 DNA sequence: TGTGCCAGCCGGGGACAAAATAATTCACCCCTCCACTTT.

This chain uses TRBV29-1 with TRBJ2-7, with TRBD1 identical over 7 bases. V was pared by 5 bases and J by 5 bases, with 6 bases of the junction left unmatched. The CDR3 has 12 amino acids. Germline CDR1 is SQVTM and CDR2 is ANQGSEA. The CDR3 loop reads CSVRQGDHEQYF. The DNA of the CDR3 is TGCAGCGTTAGGCAGGGGGACCACGAGCAGTACTTC.

The chain couples TRBV28 to TRBJ2-7; D is uncertain. Trimming pared 6 bases from V and 4 bases from J, leaving 7 bases between. The CDR3 runs to 11 residues. The germline CDR1 and CDR2 sequences are MDHEN and SYDVKM. The CDR3 nucleotides read TGTGCCAGCAGGGAGTCTTACGAGCAGTACTTC. As protein: CASRESYEQYF.

The chain is built from TRBV5-1 and TRBJ1-1; D perhaps matches TRBD1 (6 bases). Per germline, CDR1 SGHRS and CDR2 YFSETQ. The length of the CDR3 is 15 residues. V lost 4 bases to trimming and J lost 2 bases, with 15 bases between them. CDR3 protein: CASSPRGGGNTEAFF. In DNA form, the CDR3 reads TGCGCCAGCAGCCCCCGAGGAGGGGGAAACACTGAAGCTTTCTTT.

V gene TRBV2 combines with J gene TRBJ2-6; D gene ambiguous. The CDR3 totals 15 residues. V was shortened by 5 bases and J by 0 bases, with 8 bases between the two germline ends. The V gene's germline CDR1 is SNHLY and CDR2 FYNNEI. The DNA for the CDR3 is TGTGCCAGCAGTACAGCTATCTCTGGGGCCAACGTCCTGACTTTC. Translation gives CASSTAISGANVLTF.

This clone was counted between two and nine times. This rearrangement joins TRBV4-1 to TRBJ2-6; 10 positions agree with TRBD1. Germline V gene lookup returns CDR1 MGHRA and CDR2 YSYEKL. V shed 4 bases, J shed 0 bases, and the junction held 12 bases outside the gene matches. The CDR3 length is 20 residues. The CDR3 loop is CASSLTTGTGVISGANVLTF. CDR3 DNA sequence: TGCGCCAGCAGCCTGACCACCGGGACAGGGGTTATCTCTGGGGCCAACGTCCTGACTTTC.

This clone was seen just once. The chain employs TRBV6-6 and TRBJ2-7; TRBD2 agrees at 9 bases. Unmatched junction bases numbered 7, after V lost 4 bases and J lost 0 bases. The CDR3 runs to 16 residues. From germline, CDR1 is MNHNY and CDR2 SVGAGI (reference sequence). The CDR3 bases are TGTGCCAGCAGTTTTCCGGGACTAGCCCACTCCTACGAGCAGTACTTC. Its protein is CASSFPGLAHSYEQYF.

The table lists this clone with a count of one. The V gene is TRBV5-1, the J gene TRBJ2-7, with D possibly being TRBD1 or TRBD2 (6 bases each). Germline V gene data show CDR1 as SGHRS and CDR2 as YFSETQ. Trimming removed 3 bases at V and 0 bases at J, with 13 bases between. The CDR3 has 15 amino acids. The CDR3 region is CASSSGGHFSYEQYF. The CDR3, as DNA: TGCGCCAGCAGCTCCGGGGGACACTTCTCCTACGAGCAGTACTTC.

The rearrangement uses TRBV12-5 and TRBJ2-3; 10 bases are a match to TRBD2. The V segment lost 0 bases and the J segment 4 bases; nucleotides outside the gene matches: 13. Germline-derived CDR1 and CDR2 are LGHNT and FRNRAP. The CDR3 contains 19 residues. The CDR3 DNA is TGTGCTAGTGGTTTGGTAGTGGCTAGCGGGAGTGAAGAGGCAGATACGCAGTATTTT. The encoded protein is CASGLVVASGSEEADTQYF.

This chain joins TRBV21-1 and TRBJ2-7; TRBD2 was called by the table and not checked on the DNA. TRBV21-1 is an annotated pseudogene. This CDR3 has 17 amino acids. The CDR3 loop is CASSKNRAPGSSYEQYF. The DNA of the CDR3 is TGTGCCAGCAGCAAAAATCGGGCCCCGGGGAGCTCCTACGAGCAGTACTTC.

The rearrangement uses TRBV5-1 and TRBJ2-7; D unresolved. Trimming removed 0 bases from V and 3 bases from J, with 7 bases in between. The CDR3 consists of 13 residues. Germline V lookup: CDR1 SGHRS, CDR2 YFSETQ. The CDR3 region is CASSLGPYYEQYF. DNA of the CDR3: TGCGCCAGCAGCTTGGGTCCCTACTACGAGCAGTACTTC.

The chain links TRBV18 to TRBJ2-2; D is ambiguous. This CDR3 contains 11 residues. V was clipped by 4 bases and J by 8 bases, with 5 bases between them. CDR1 and CDR2 (germline): KGHSH, LQKENI. The chain's CDR3 is CASSRMGELFF. The CDR3 DNA reads as TGTGCCAGCTCACGAATGGGGGAGCTGTTTTTT.

The chain couples TRBV7-9 to TRBJ2-1; D not resolved. The germline V gene encodes CDR1 SEHNR and CDR2 FQNEAQ (reference sequence). The V gene lost 1 base and the J gene lost 4 bases, with 11 bases spanning the gap. This CDR3 is built from 15 residues. Here the CDR3 DNA reads TGTGCCAGCAGCTTAGTAAAACCCCAATACAATGAGCAGTTCTTC. It specifies CASSLVKPQYNEQFF.

The rearrangement uses TRBV9 and TRBJ2-1; D is undetermined. V lost 5 bases and J 10 bases, leaving 19 bases between the germline ends. Looked up from germline, CDR1 is SGDLS and CDR2 is YYNGEE. This CDR3 is 14 amino acids long. CDR3 residues: CASSSGVVGREQFF. CDR3 sequence (DNA): TGTGCCAGCAGTTCTGGGGTAGTAGGGCGGGAGCAGTTCTTC.

The DNA for the CDR3 is TGTGCCAGCAGTCGTAGCGGGAGTAGGGAGACCCAGTACTTC. Protein product: CASSRSGSRETQYF. The genes are TRBV7-6 and TRBJ2-5; 9 nucleotides match TRBD2. The CDR3 loop spans 14 amino acids. V lost 6 bases, J lost 5 bases, and 7 bases stayed unmatched. Germline V gene lookup returns CDR1 SGHVS and CDR2 FNYEAQ.

The CDR3 protein is CASSFFDAYEQYF. The CDR3 bases are TGTGCCAGCAGTTTTTTCGATGCCTACGAGCAGTACTTC. The gene calls are TRBV27 and TRBJ2-7; D gene ambiguous. Deletions cut 3 bases from V and 2 bases from J, with 8 bases between. This CDR3 region has 13 residues. The germline gives CDR1 MNHEY, CDR2 SMNVEV (reference sequence).

This chain connects TRBV5-1 to TRBJ2-2, with D hard to call. Trimming cost V 4 bases and J 7 bases, with 17 bases left between them. This CDR3 region has 15 residues. CDR1 and CDR2 from the germline V gene are SGHRS and YFSETQ. The chain's CDR3 is CASSPSQRWGGELFF. CDR3 nucleotide sequence: TGCGCCAGCAGCCCGTCACAGCGTTGGGGCGGGGAGCTGTTTTTT.

The chain has TRBV4-2 and TRBJ1-5; D possibly corresponds to TRBD1 (6 bases). CDR1 LGHNA and CDR2 YNFKEQ come from the germline V gene. This CDR3 spans 18 amino acids. V was shortened by 4 bases and J by 0 bases, with 19 bases between the two germline ends. In nucleotides, the CDR3 is TGTGCCAGCAGCCCCCTAAGAGGGGGATCTTTTAGCAATCAGCCCCAGCATTTT. Amino acids: CASSPLRGGSFSNQPQHF.

The gene calls are TRBV27 and TRBJ1-4, with TRBD1 as a possible D gene (5 bases). Per the germline V gene, CDR1 is MNHEY and CDR2 is SMNVEV (reference sequence). CDR3 length: 15 amino acids. V gave up 5 bases and J gave up 4 bases, with 14 bases separating them. The chain's CDR3 is CASSTPRQGNEKLFF. The CDR3 bases are TGTGCCAGCAGTACACCACGCCAGGGTAATGAAAAACTGTTTTTT.

CDR3 in DNA: TGTGCCAGCAGCCTAACGGTCCAATATGAGCAGTTCTTC. This sequence encodes CASSLTVQYEQFF. The chain carries TRBV7-8 and TRBJ2-1, with unresolved D. The CDR3 has 13 residues. Trimming shortened V by 5 bases and J by 8 bases, and 13 bases separated the two germline ends. Looked up from germline, CDR1 is SGHVS and CDR2 is FQNEAQ.

About this clone: Other DNA sequences in the same sample also yield this CDR3. The chain carries TRBV2 and TRBJ2-5; maybe TRBD1 (6 bases). V shed 6 bases and J shed 1 base, with 12 bases lying between them. The CDR3 spans 14 residues. The V gene's germline CDR1 is SNHLY and CDR2 FYNNEI. In DNA, the CDR3 is TGTGCCAGCAGACCAGACAGGTCCCAAGAGACCCAGTACTTC. Translation: CASRPDRSQETQYF. Full variable domain (missing parts from reference TRBV2 and TRBJ2-5): EPEVTQTPSHQVTQMGQEVILRCVPISNHLYFYWYRQILGQKVEFLVSFYNNEISEKSEIFDDQFSVERPDGSNFTLKIRSTKLEDSAMYFCASRPDRSQETQYFGPGTRLLVL.

A single count supports this clone. The chain is built from TRBV6-4 and TRBJ2-5, with 7 bases aligning to TRBD1. This CDR3 comprises 14 residues. The germline V gene encodes CDR1 MRHNA and CDR2 SNTAGT. V trimming: 6 bases; J trimming: 3 bases; junction bases outside the gene matches: 7. The DNA of the CDR3 is TGTGCCAGCAGCTCACCTGGGACAGAAGAGACCCAGTACTTC. It is translated as CASSSPGTEETQYF.

CDR3 nucleotide sequence: TGTGCCAGCTCACCAGGGTTACAGGGGTGGACTGAAGCTTTCTTT. It encodes CASSPGLQGWTEAFF. J is TRBJ1-1 and V is TRBV18, with 7 nucleotides matching TRBD1. V shed 2 bases and J 5 bases; nucleotides not matched to a gene: 8. The CDR3 consists of 15 residues. CDR1 KGHSH and CDR2 LQKENI come from the germline V gene. The full variable domain, rest sourced from reference TRBV18 and TRBJ1-1, is NAGVMQNPRHLVRRRGQEARLRCSPMKGHSHVYWYRQLPEEGLKFMVYLQKENIIDESGMPKERFSAEFPKEGPSILRIQQVVRGDSAAYFCASSPGLQGWTEAFFGQGTRLTVV.

The chain has TRBV4-1 and TRBJ2-7; 9 positions agree with TRBD2. V lost 2 bases, J lost 5 bases, and 4 bases stayed unmatched. CDR3 length: 14 amino acids. The germline V gene encodes CDR1 MGHRA and CDR2 YSYEKL. CDR3 sequence: CASSQLASGDEQYF. CDR3 DNA: TGCGCCAGCAGCCAATTGGCTAGCGGGGACGAGCAGTACTTC.

This chain uses TRBV7-2 with TRBJ1-1; D uncertain. Germline lookup yields CDR1 SGHTA and CDR2 FQGNSA. The V end was cut by 10 bases, the J end by 7 bases, with 19 bases between. This CDR3 is 13 amino acids long. The CDR3 bases are TGTGCCACCCGAGATGATTCTCCCTTTGAAGCTTTCTTT. Its protein is CATRDDSPFEAFF.

In DNA form, the CDR3 reads TGTGCCAGCAGCCGGTGGACAGGGTCGAACACCGGGGAGCTGTTTTTT. It encodes CASSRWTGSNTGELFF. The chain is built from TRBV14 and TRBJ2-2; 8 bases fit TRBD1. Trimming removed 4 bases from V and 0 bases from J; junction bases left unmatched: 4. CDR1 and CDR2 from the germline V gene are SGHDN and FVKESK. The CDR3 extends over 16 amino acids.